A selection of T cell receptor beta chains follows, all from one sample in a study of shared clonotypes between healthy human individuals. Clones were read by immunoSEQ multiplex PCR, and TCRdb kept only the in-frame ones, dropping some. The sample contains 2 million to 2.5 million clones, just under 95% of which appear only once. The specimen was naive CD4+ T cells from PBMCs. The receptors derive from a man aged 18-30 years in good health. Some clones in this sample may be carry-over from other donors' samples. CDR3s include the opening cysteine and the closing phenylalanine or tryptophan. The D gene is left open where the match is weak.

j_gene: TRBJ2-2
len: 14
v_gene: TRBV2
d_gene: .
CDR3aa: CASNPGRAPGELFF

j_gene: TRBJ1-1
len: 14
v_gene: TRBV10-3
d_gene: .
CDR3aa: CAISELGRSTEAFF

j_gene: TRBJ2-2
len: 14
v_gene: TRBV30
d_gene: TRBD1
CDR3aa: CAWRGDRNTGELFF

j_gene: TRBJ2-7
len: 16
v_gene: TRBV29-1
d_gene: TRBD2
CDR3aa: CSVSGGLAGGSYEQYF

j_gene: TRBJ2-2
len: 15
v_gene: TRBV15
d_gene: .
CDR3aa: CATSRDGLGTGELFF

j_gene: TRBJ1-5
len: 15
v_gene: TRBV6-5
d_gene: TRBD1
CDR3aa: CASSRTGLGDQPQHF

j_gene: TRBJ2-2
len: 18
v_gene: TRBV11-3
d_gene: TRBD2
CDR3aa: CASSLTSLAGADTGELFF

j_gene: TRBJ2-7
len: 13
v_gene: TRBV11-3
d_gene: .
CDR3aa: CASSTGAAYEQYF

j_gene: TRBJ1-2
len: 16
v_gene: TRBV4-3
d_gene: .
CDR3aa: CASSQDFYGGNYGYTF

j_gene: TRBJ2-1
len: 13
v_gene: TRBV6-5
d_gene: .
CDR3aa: CASSYRRRGEQFF

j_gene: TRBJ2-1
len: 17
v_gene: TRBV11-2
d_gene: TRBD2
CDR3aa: CASSLGRASGYYNEQFF

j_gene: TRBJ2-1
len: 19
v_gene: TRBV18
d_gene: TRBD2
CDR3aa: CASSPRSGTSGSFYNEQFF

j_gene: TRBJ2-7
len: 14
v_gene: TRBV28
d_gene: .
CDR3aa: CASSRGLTTYEQYF

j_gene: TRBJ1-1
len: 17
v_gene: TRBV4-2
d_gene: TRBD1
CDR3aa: CASSGTGTAHLNTEAFF

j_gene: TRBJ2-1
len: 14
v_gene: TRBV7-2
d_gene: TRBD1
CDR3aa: CASTYRGASNEQFF

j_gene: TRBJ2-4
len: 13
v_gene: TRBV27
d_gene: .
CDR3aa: CALPKLAKNIQYF

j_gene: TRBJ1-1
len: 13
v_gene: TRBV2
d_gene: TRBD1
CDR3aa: CASRGQANTEAFF

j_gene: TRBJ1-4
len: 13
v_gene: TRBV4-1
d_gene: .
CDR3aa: CASSAIRGEKLFF

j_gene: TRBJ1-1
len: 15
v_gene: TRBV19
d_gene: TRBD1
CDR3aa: CASSISRDRGTEAFF

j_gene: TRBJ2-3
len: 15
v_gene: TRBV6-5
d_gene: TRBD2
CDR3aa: CASSYSGGRTDTQYF

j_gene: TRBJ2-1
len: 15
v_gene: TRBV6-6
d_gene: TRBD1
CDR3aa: CASSRGQVSYNEQFF

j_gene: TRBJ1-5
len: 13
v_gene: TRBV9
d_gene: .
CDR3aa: CASSVGGIGPQHF

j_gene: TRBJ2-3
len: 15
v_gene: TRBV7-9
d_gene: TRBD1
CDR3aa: CASSPQGANMDTQYF

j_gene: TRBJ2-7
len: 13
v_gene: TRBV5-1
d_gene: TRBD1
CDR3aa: CASSWGDRDEQYF

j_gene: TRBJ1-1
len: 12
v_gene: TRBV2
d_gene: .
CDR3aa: CASRGLGLKAFF

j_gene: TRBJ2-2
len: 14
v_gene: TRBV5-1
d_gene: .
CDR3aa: CASSLDAGTGELFF

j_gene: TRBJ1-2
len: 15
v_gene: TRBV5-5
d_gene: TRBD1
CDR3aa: CASSWGTGGNYGYTF

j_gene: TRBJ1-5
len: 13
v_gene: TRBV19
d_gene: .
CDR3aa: CASSRLPNQPQHF

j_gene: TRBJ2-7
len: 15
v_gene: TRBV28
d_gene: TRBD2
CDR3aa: CASSTVAGRNYEQYF

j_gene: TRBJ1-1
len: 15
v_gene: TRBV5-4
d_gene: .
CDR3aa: CASSLGGRMNTEAFF

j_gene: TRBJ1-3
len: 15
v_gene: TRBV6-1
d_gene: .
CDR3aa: CASSEAANSGNTIYF

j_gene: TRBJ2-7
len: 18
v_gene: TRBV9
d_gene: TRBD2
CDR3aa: CASSFGTSGRAPFYEQYF

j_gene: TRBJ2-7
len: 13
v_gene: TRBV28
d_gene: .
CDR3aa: CASSLFMGSEQYF

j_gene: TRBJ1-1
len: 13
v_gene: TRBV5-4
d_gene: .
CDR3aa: CASSSQENTEAFF

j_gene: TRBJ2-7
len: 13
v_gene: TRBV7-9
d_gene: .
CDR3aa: CASSPRTALEQYF

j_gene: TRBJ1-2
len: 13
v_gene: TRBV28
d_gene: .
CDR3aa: CASSLQDLGGYTF

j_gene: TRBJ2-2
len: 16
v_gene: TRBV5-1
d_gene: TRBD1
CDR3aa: CASSRPGTGGTGELFF

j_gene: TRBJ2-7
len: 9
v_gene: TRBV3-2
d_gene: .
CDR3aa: CASSPRKTF

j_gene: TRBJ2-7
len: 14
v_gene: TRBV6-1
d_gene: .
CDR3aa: CASRIQVPSYEQYF

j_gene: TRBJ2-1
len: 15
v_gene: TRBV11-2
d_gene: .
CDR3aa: CASSLWLALYNEQFF

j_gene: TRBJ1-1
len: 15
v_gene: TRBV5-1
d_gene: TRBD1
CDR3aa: CASSDDRGQNTEAFF

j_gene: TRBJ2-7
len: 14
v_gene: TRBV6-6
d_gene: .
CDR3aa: CASRETGDGYEQYF

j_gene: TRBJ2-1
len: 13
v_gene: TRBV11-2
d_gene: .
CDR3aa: CASSFVLINEQFF

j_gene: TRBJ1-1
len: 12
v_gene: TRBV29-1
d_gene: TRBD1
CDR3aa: CSAGQGDTEAFF

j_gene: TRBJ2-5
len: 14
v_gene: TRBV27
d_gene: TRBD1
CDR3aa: CASTVTGQGETQYF

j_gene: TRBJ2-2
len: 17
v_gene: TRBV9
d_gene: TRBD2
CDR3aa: CASSEYSGRASGGELFF

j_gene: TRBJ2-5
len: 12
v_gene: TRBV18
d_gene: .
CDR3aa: CASSLPAETQYF

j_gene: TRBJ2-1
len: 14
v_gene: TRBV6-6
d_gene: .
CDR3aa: CAIRAGSSYNEQFF

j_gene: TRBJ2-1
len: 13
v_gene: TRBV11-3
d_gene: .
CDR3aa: CASSFSANNEQFF

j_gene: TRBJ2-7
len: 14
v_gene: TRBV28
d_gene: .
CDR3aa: CASSLWGPGGEQYF

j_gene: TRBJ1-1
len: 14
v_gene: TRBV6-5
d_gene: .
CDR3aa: CASSYPGGPGEAFF

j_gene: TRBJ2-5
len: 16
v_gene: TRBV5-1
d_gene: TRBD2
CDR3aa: CASSLVGTSGMETQYF

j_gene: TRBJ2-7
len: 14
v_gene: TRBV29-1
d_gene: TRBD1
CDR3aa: CSVTIPGGLYEQYF

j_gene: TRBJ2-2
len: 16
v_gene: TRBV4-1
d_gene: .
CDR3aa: CASSQDPGPAPGELFF

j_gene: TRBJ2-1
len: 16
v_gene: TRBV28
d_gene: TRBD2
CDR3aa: CASRPLGLAGGLEQFF

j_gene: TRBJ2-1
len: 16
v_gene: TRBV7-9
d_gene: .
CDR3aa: CASSLTGREGRNEQFF

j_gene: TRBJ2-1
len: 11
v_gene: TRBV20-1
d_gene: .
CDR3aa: CSALNGGERLF

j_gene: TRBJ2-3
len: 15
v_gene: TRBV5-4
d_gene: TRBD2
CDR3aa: CASSLPSGSTDTQYF